This section outlines one T cell receptor (beta chain) sequence together with its context. Its target is unknown. The data were obtained in a study of beta chain features in type 1 diabetes. Study-wide results and caveats: Type 1 diabetes patients showed a moderate but significant shortening of TCRB CDR3s in all four CD4+ subsets. Cells that show high TCR expression could be over-represented by cDNA sequencing. Reduced insertions and increased deletions marked VDJ junctions in type 1 diabetes patients.

Expressed TCRB transcripts were sequenced after all isolated RNA was converted to cDNA. Data came from immunoSEQ multiplex PCR; TCRdb stores just in-frame clones and leaves some out. The sample yields more than 200,000 clones, roughly 16% seen once. Germline CDR1 and CDR2: LGHNA and YNFKEQ. This CDR3 spans 18 amino acids. Deletions cut 3 bases from V and 0 bases from J, with 19 bases between. The genes are TRBV4-2 and TRBJ2-3; TRBD2 is a possible D gene (6 bases). What was sequenced was naive CD4+ T cells from blood. This TCR was sampled from a man aged 30-40 years with type 1 diabetes. CDR3 sequence (DNA): TGTGCCAGCAGCCACCGACCCGCGGGACTGCGAAGCACAGATACGCAGTATTTT. It encodes CASSHRPAGLRSTDTQYF.